This T cell receptor (beta chain) was sequenced in a study of blood T cell repertoires in COVID-19. The wider study: PBMCs, B-cell-depleted T cells, or T cells provided the cDNA or gDNA that made up the material.

Assay used: immunoSEQ multiplex PCR; TCRdb lists only in-frame clones, some missing. The top ten clones hold over 10% of a sample with tens of thousands of clones, more than 75% of them seen once. This CDR3 is 16 amino acids long. Trimming removed 4 bases at V and 7 bases at J, with 17 bases between. Germline V CDR1 and CDR2: LGHNA, YSLEER. The chain links TRBV4-3 to TRBJ1-6; D is possibly TRBD1 (6 bases). Sample: peripheral blood. The sequence derives from a woman aged 70-85 years in a cohort sampled during active COVID-19. The CDR3 loop reads CASSLAGALANSPLHF. The CDR3 DNA follows: TGCGCCAGCAGCCTAGCAGGGGCGCTGGCGAATTCACCCCTCCACTTT.